This TCR beta chain was profiled in a study of blood T cells in healthy people across ages. Combining a sample-barcoded 5' primer with a J-beta primer mix, a second PCR ran for 7 to 11 cycles. TCRdb passed the 5' RACE reads through MiXCR, listing each CDR3 protein once. In the table there are approximately 490,000 distinct CDR3 sequences, 20% to 30% of which are singletons. The V end was cut by 5 bases, the J end by 7 bases, with 12 bases between. The V gene's germline CDR1 is MNHEY and CDR2 SVGAGI. The CDR3 has 13 residues. These data also formed part of another study, on T cells of mothers and their children.

The rearrangement uses TRBV6-5 and TRBJ1-5, with a tentative D call TRBD1 (6 bases). This clonotype was sampled from a boy aged 5 to 17 in good health. The sample consisted of blood. CDR3 amino acids: CASSQQQGQPQHF. The CDR3 DNA reads as TGTGCCAGCAGTCAGCAACAGGGACAGCCCCAGCATTTT.